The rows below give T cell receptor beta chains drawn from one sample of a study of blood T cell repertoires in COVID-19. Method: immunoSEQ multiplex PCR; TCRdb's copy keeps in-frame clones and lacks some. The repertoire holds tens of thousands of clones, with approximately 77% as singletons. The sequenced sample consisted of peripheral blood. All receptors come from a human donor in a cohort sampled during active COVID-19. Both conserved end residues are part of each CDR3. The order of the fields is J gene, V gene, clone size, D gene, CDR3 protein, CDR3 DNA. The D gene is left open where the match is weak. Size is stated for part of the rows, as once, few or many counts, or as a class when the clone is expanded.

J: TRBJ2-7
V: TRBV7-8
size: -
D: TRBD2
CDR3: CASSPRTSAHEQYF
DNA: TGTGCCAGCAGCCCTCGGACTAGCGCCCATGAGCAGTACTTC

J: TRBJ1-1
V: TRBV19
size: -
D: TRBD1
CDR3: CASSPGQTGMGAFF
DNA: TGTGCCAGTAGTCCCGGACAGACAGGGATGGGAGCTTTCTTT

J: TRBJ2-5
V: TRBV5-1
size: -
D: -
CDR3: CASSLAGTNQETQYF
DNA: TGCGCCAGCAGCTTGGCCGGGACAAACCAAGAGACCCAGTACTTC

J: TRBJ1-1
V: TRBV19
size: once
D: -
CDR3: CATRSGYTEAFF
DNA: TGTGCCACCCGGTCGGGGTACACTGAAGCTTTCTTT

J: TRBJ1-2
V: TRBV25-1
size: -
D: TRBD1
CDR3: CASSETGTAGGYTF
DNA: TGTGCCAGCAGTGAAACCGGGACAGCCGGTGGCTACACCTTC

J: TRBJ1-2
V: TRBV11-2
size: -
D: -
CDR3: CASVYRENYGYTF
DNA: TGTGCCAGCGTCTACAGGGAAAACTATGGCTACACCTTC

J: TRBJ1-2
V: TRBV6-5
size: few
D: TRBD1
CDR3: CASSSLTGSGYTF
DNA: TGTGCCAGCAGTTCCCTGACAGGGTCTGGCTACACCTTC

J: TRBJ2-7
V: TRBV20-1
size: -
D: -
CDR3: CSARLVYEQYF
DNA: TGCAGTGCTAGACTAGTATACGAGCAGTACTTC

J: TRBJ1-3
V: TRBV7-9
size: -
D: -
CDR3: CASSSRVSGNTIYF
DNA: TGTGCCAGCAGCTCCAGGGTCTCAGGAAACACCATATATTTT

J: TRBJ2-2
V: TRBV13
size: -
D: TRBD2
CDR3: CASSSEGLAGELFF
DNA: TGTGCCAGCAGCTCAGAGGGACTAGCCGGGGAGCTGTTTTTT

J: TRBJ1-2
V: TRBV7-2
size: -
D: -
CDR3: CASSLPGREGYTF
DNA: TGTGCCAGCAGCTTACCCGGGAGAGAAGGCTACACCTTC

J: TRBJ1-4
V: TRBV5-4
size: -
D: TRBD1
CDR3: CASSLKTGTGWGEKLFF
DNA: TGTGCCAGCAGCTTAAAAACGGGGACAGGGTGGGGCGAAAAACTGTTTTTT

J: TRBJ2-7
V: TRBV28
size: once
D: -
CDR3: CASLGDSIFEQYF
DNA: TGTGCCAGCTTGGGGGACTCCATCTTCGAGCAGTACTTC

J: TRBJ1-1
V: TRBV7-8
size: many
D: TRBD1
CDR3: CASSQNRGGNTEAFF
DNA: TGTGCCAGCAGTCAGAACAGGGGCGGGAACACTGAAGCTTTCTTT

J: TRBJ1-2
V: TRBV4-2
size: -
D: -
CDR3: CASSQDPFSDWAKGYTF
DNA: TGTGCCAGCAGCCAAGACCCCTTCTCGGACTGGGCGAAAGGCTACACCTTC

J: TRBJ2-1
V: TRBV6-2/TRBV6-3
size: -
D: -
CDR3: CASSLTRGKSGEQFF
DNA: TGTGCCAGCAGCCTGACTAGGGGAAAGTCCGGTGAGCAGTTCTTC

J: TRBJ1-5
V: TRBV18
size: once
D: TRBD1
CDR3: CASSQGANQPQHF
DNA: TGTGCCAGTTCACAGGGGGCCAATCAGCCCCAGCATTTT

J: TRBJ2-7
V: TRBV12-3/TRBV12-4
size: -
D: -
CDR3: CATAGRGESEQYF
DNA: TGTGCCACTGCGGGCAGGGGAGAGAGCGAGCAGTACTTC

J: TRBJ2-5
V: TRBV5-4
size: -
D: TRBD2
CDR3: CASSDSSGRAQGETQYF
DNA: TGTGCCAGCAGCGACTCTAGCGGGAGGGCCCAGGGGGAGACCCAGTACTTC

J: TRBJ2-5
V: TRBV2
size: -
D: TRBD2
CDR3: CASSIGLAGGETQYF
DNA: TGTGCCAGCAGCATAGGACTAGCGGGGGGAGAGACCCAGTACTTC

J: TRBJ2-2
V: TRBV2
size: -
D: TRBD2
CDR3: CASSGLAATGELFF
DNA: TGTGCCAGCAGTGGACTAGCGGCCACCGGGGAGCTGTTTTTT

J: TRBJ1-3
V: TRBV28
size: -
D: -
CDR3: CASSLASGNTIYF
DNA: TGTGCCAGCAGTTTGGCCTCTGGAAACACCATATATTTT

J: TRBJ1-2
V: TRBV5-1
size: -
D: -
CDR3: CASSLDTYGYTF
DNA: TGCGCCAGCAGCTTAGACACCTATGGCTACACCTTC